This T cell receptor beta chain was recovered during a study of Ad26.COV2.S vaccination and SARS-CoV-2 variants. Germline CDR1 reads SGHRS; CDR2 reads YFSETQ. The V end lost 5 bases, the J end lost 7 bases, and 16 bases lay between the germline ends. The length of the CDR3 is 15 residues. TCRdb's copy holds only in-frame clones and misses some; the assay was immunoSEQ multiplex PCR. Seen here are over 450,000 clones, roughly nine tenths observed once, and the top ten hold approximately 1.7%. For this clone: Its target is not known.

Notes on the study in general: Similar non-spike TCR breadth was observed in recipients of vaccine and of placebo.

The treatment was: 19 received Ad26.COV2.S at low or high dose, single or two shots; about 5 received placebo; per-sample allocation not given. Sample collection was performed on day 63 after the first vaccine or placebo injection. The input for sequencing was peripheral blood, taken in a trial of Ad26.COV2.S vaccine versus placebo. This sequence joins TRBV5-1 and TRBJ1-6; the D gene is possibly TRBD1 (6 bases). The sequence derives from a person aged 18-60 years who received the Ad26.COV2.S COVID-19 vaccine or a placebo. The CDR3 DNA reads as TGCGCCAGCAGAGCTAGGGACAATGGGAATTCACCCCTCCACTTT. As protein: CASRARDNGNSPLHF. Full variable domain (rest looked up from reference TRBV5-1 and TRBJ1-6): KAGVTQTPRYLIKTRGQQVTLSCSPISGHRSVSWYQQTPGQGLQFLFEYFSETQRNKGNFPGRFSGRQFSNSRSEMNVSTLELGDSALYLCASRARDNGNSPLHFGNGTRLTVT.